This entry concerns a single TCR beta chain. This clone's antigen is unknown. The record has no base qualities; no much larger clone is one base away. The data were taken from a study of OX40 agonist ivuxolimab in advanced cancers. Concerning the study at large: Ivuxolimab was an agonistic, fully human IgG2 monoclonal antibody directed against OX40 (CD134), a costimulatory receptor. Prior anti-PD-1, anti-PD-L1 or anti-CTLA-4 therapy was permitted, and approximately 42% of dose-escalation patients had received checkpoint inhibitors. The paper covers the monotherapy dose-escalation part of the phase I ivuxolimab trial, which included N of about 56 patients. Intravenous ivuxolimab was administered to patients every 2 weeks at six dose levels: 0.01, 0.1, 0.3, 1.5, 3 and 10 mg/kg. Peripheral TCRbeta sequencing aimed to test whether ivuxolimab altered TCR sequence diversity and caused clonal T-cell expansion. Partial responses were achieved by three dose-escalation patients, of whom one had hepatocellular carcinoma and two had cutaneous melanoma. The dose-escalation cohort was about 87% male with a mean age of roughly 62 years, ranging from 23 to 79. Among the approximately 50 dose-escalation patients, around 19 had hepatocellular carcinoma, 15 melanoma, 9 renal cell carcinoma and 9 head and neck cancer. The investigation overall reported the following: At doses from 0.1 to 3.0 mg/kg, clonal expansion was seen in both CD4+ and CD8+ blood T cells between baseline and week 6. On average, CD8+ T cells showed more expanded clones than CD4+ T cells after ivuxolimab. Which antigens the clonally expanded peripheral T cells were specific for was not determined. Low levels of normalized T-cell clonal expansion were also seen in some patients who did not respond. In the 0.1-3.0 mg/kg groups, partial responders had among the lowest normalized peripheral clonal expansion, particularly in CD8+ T cells.

There are 15 amino acids in the CDR3, from cysteine to phenylalanine inclusive. Only the CDR3 region is kept as DNA, spanning 45 bases read in frame from base 1. V is pared back by 4 bases and J by 3 bases, with 14 bases lying between the germline termini. In the germline V gene, CDR1 corresponds to SGDLS and CDR2 to YYNGEE. Patients with a history of autoimmune disease or receiving systemic immunosuppression were excluded from the trial. Peripheral blood for TCR sequencing was collected from all dose cohorts at baseline, on cycle 4 day 1, and on cycle 7 day 1. Samples were obtained from an open-label, multicenter, first-in-human phase I dose-escalation trial of ivuxolimab. Adults with locally advanced or metastatic melanoma, renal cell carcinoma, hepatocellular carcinoma or head and neck squamous cell carcinoma were enrolled in the trial. Before TCR sequencing, CD4+ and CD8+ T cells were separately sorted from peripheral blood.

Genomic DNA was isolated from the sorted cells so that the TCRbeta CDR3 region could be sequenced. TCRbeta CDR3 regions were sequenced using the immunoSEQ Assay. TCRdb took over this immuneACCESS table, retaining in-frame rearrangements with V and J assigned. Such tables are incomplete; in checked studies, under half of the missing clones stem from an unresolved V gene, and the remainder is unexplained. The sample data list roughly 96,000 clones, and approximately 80% of these were observed just once. The ten largest clones capture approximately 6.3% of the sample. The chain couples TRBV9 to TRBJ2-1; the D gene is not confidently resolved. The starting material was CD4+ or CD8+ T cells sorted from blood, obtained in a trial of the OX40 agonist ivuxolimab. The TCR was taken from an adult with an advanced solid tumor such as melanoma, head and neck, liver or kidney cancer. The CDR3 protein sequence reads: CASSIRPTLYNEQFF. Read as DNA, the sequence is TGTGCCAGCAGCATCCGACCCACCCTCTACAATGAGCAGTTCTTC.